One and the same sample provided the 31 T cell receptor beta chains below, sequenced in a study of vaccination and CD4 T cells after COVID-19. These receptors' antigens are unknown. This sample's treatment: 10-day PBMC culture with coronavirus spike peptide pools or control peptides (ViraFEST assay). The Oncomine TCR Beta short-read assay generated sequence data from the DNA of cultured CD4+ T cells. A single record per CDR3 protein comes from TCRdb applying MiXCR to the PCR reads. The sample lists 15,000 or so distinct CDR3 sequences; about 50% were seen once. Sequencing used CD4+ T cells from blood, cultured in vitro, obtained before SARS-CoV-2 vaccination. All receptors derive from a human donor who had recovered from COVID-19.

The gene calls are TRBV5-1 and TRBJ2-5; D is tentatively TRBD1 or TRBD2 (6 bases each). Germline V gene data show CDR1 as SGHRS and CDR2 as YFSETQ. Trimming removed 4 bases from V and 2 bases from J, with 12 bases in between. The CDR3 length is 14 residues. CDR3 nucleotides: TGCGCCAGCAGCGGCGGAGGGACACAAGAGACCCAGTACTTC. This translates into CASSGGGTQETQYF.

The rearrangement uses TRBV6-1 and TRBJ2-1; D possibly uses TRBD1 or TRBD2 (5 bases each). Trimming cost V 6 bases and J 9 bases, with 12 bases left between them. There are 12 residues in the CDR3. Germline loops: CDR1 MNHNS, CDR2 SASEGT. As DNA, the CDR3 is TGTGCCAGCAGAAATGGGGGTGGTGAGCAGTTCTTC. Protein product: CASRNGGGEQFF.

A few counts support this clonotype. The gene calls are TRBV20-1 and TRBJ2-7, with 8 bases that match TRBD2. V shed 2 bases and J 3 bases; nucleotides not matched to a gene: 9. CDR3 length equals 15 residues. Germline-derived CDR1 and CDR2 are DFQATT and SNEGSKA (reference sequence). DNA for the CDR3: TGCAGTGCTAGACTAGCGGGCCCTCCTTTCTACGAGCAGTACTTC. This encodes CSARLAGPPFYEQYF.

The V gene is TRBV11-3, the J gene TRBJ2-3, with TRBD2 matching 9 bases. From germline, CDR1 is SGHNT and CDR2 YENEEA. The CDR3 is 15 residues long. With V trimmed by 5 bases and J by 7 bases, 10 bases remained unmatched. The CDR3 DNA sequence: TGTGCCAGCAGCCCCGGGGGTAGCGGGAGACATACGCAGTATTTT. It encodes CASSPGGSGRHTQYF.

A few counts support this clonotype. J is TRBJ2-3 and V is TRBV6-1; the match to TRBD2 covers 7 bases. The CDR3 extends over 16 amino acids. The V gene's germline CDR1 is MNHNS and CDR2 SASEGT. V lost 6 bases to trimming and J lost 2 bases; unmatched junction nucleotides: 11. The CDR3 region has the DNA TGTGCCAGCAGCGTTAATGAGCGGGGAAACACAGATACGCAGTATTTT. Residues: CASSVNERGNTDTQYF.

The genes are TRBV10-3 and TRBJ1-1, with 9 bases aligning to TRBD1. V dropped 10 bases and J dropped 3; count of bases not matched to a gene: 3. Germline CDR1 is ENHRY and CDR2 is SYGVKD. CDR3 length: 12 residues. In DNA form, the CDR3 reads TGTGCCACCCGGACAGGGGACACTGAAGCTTTCTTT. It specifies CATRTGDTEAFF.

The chain carries TRBV20-1 and TRBJ2-3, with 12 bases fitting TRBD1. This CDR3 spans 14 amino acids. CDR1 and CDR2 (germline): DFQATT, SNEGSKA (reference sequence). Trimming cost V 3 bases and J 4 bases; bases outside gene matches: 2. CDR3 in DNA: TGCAGTGCTAGGGGGACAGGGGGCCCAGATACGCAGTATTTT. Translated: CSARGTGGPDTQYF.

This clonotype has more than one count but fewer than ten. V is TRBV27 and J is TRBJ1-6, with TRBD1 matching over 9 bases. Germline CDR1 reads MNHEY; CDR2 reads SMNVEV (reference sequence). V dropped 4 bases and J dropped 1; count of bases not matched to a gene: 5. This CDR3 comprises 17 residues. The CDR3 region is CASSSRTGVSYNSPLHF. The CDR3 bases are TGTGCCAGCAGTTCGAGGACAGGGGTATCCTATAATTCACCCCTCCACTTT.

The chain joins TRBV5-4 to TRBJ1-6; D is unresolved. Germline V gene lookup returns CDR1 SGHNT and CDR2 YYREEE (reference sequence). The CDR3 has 13 residues. V lost 3 bases, J lost 10 bases, and 11 bases lay in between. The CDR3 spells CASSYDPASPLHF. The CDR3 nucleotides are TGTGCCAGCAGCTACGATCCCGCCTCACCCCTCCACTTT.

The rearrangement joins TRBV4-1 to TRBJ1-6, with TRBD1 identical over 10 bases. Per germline, CDR1 MGHRA and CDR2 YSYEKL. J gave up 9 bases and V 4 bases, and 3 bases lay outside the gene matches. The length of the CDR3 is 14 residues. This CDR3 is CASSPGQGRSPLHF. The CDR3 bases are TGCGCCAGCAGCCCGGGACAGGGGCGTTCACCCCTCCACTTT.

This clonotype was picked up a small number of times. The chain employs TRBV7-2 and TRBJ2-3, with a possible D match to TRBD2 (6 bases). CDR1 is SGHTA and CDR2 is FQGNSA in the germline V gene. Trimming stripped 0 bases from V and 2 bases from J, with 9 bases between. This CDR3 has 15 residues. CDR3 sequence (DNA): TGTGCCAGCAGCTTAGCTGCTAGCGACACAGATACGCAGTATTTT. It translates to CASSLAASDTDTQYF. Supplemented by reference TRBV7-2 and TRBJ2-3, the full variable domain reads GAGVSQSPSNKVTEKGKDVELRCDPISGHTALYWYRQSLGQGLEFLIYFQGNSAPDKSGLPSDRFSAERTGGSVSTLTIQRTQQEDSAVYLCASSLAASDTDTQYFGPGTRLTVL.

The chain recombines TRBV11-3 with TRBJ2-1, with TRBD2 identical over 11 bases. Germline V gene lookup returns CDR1 SGHNT and CDR2 YENEEA. V was pared by 5 bases and J by 5 bases, with 8 bases of the junction left unmatched. There are 16 residues in the CDR3. This CDR3 reads CASSVIGTSGDNEQFF. The CDR3 coding sequence is TGTGCCAGCAGCGTCATCGGGACTAGCGGAGACAATGAGCAGTTCTTC.

The chain combines TRBV5-1 with TRBJ1-1; the match to TRBD1 covers 7 bases. The CDR3 loop spans 14 amino acids. V was clipped by 4 bases and J by 3 bases; unmatched bases: 6. The germline gives CDR1 SGHRS, CDR2 YFSETQ. The CDR3 reads CASSGTGVHTEAFF. The CDR3 DNA is TGCGCCAGCAGCGGAACAGGGGTACACACTGAAGCTTTCTTT. The whole variable domain, remainder taken from reference TRBV5-1 and TRBJ1-1, is KAGVTQTPRYLIKTRGQQVTLSCSPISGHRSVSWYQQTPGQGLQFLFEYFSETQRNKGNFPGRFSGRQFSNSRSEMNVSTLELGDSALYLCASSGTGVHTEAFFGQGTRLTVV.

The chain employs TRBV6-2 or TRBV6-3 and TRBJ1-1, with D unresolved. V shed 5 bases and J shed 6 bases, with 13 bases lying between them. Germline V lookup: CDR1 MNHEY, CDR2 SVGEGT. The CDR3 has 13 residues. Here the CDR3 reads CASSPTSRSEAFF. Written as DNA, the CDR3 is TGTGCCAGCAGTCCTACAAGTCGGTCTGAAGCTTTCTTT.

CDR3 sequence (DNA): TGTGCCTCACTAGGGGACATCGGAGATGGCTACACCTTC. Translation: CASLGDIGDGYTF. V gene TRBV30 combines with J gene TRBJ1-2; the D gene is possibly TRBD1 (6 bases). V was pared by 7 bases and J by 6 bases, with 18 bases between. The V gene's germline CDR1 is GTSNPN and CDR2 SVGIG (reference sequence). The CDR3 consists of 13 residues.

In this sample, this clonotype turned up a few times. The chain couples TRBV6-2 or TRBV6-3 to TRBJ1-2; TRBD1 might be the D (6 bases). From germline, CDR1 is MNHEY and CDR2 SVGEGT. This CDR3 spans 13 amino acids. Trimming left V 0 bases short and J 12 bases short, with 14 bases between. CDR3 nucleotide sequence: TGTGCCAGCAGTTACTCCATACAGGGTCGGGACACCTTC. It yields the protein CASSYSIQGRDTF.

The chain uses TRBV20-1 and TRBJ1-5, with 9 bases lining up with TRBD1. This CDR3 comprises 17 residues. Per germline, CDR1 DFQATT and CDR2 SNEGSKA (reference sequence). V trimming: 0 bases; J trimming: 3 bases; junction bases outside the gene matches: 9. CDR3 loop: CSARDQIGTGPNQPQHF. The CDR3 coding sequence is TGCAGTGCTAGAGATCAAATTGGGACAGGGCCCAATCAGCCCCAGCATTTT.

This chain links TRBV6-1 with TRBJ1-1, with 8 nucleotides matching TRBD1. The CDR3 contains 15 residues. CDR1 is MNHNS, CDR2 SASEGT, per germline. V dropped 0 bases and J dropped 4; count of bases not matched to a gene: 4. CDR3 DNA: TGTGCCAGCAGTGAAGCACGCACAGGGGGCACTGAAGCTTTCTTT. It specifies CASSEARTGGTEAFF.

This clonotype was picked up one time. The chain combines TRBV5-1 with TRBJ2-5; 7 positions match TRBD1. Trimming at V came to 6 bases and at J to 3 bases, leaving 5 bases not matched to a gene. CDR1 and CDR2 from the germline V gene are SGHRS and YFSETQ. The CDR3 is made up of 13 amino acids. The CDR3 is CASTTTGEETQYF. The CDR3 DNA reads TGCGCCAGCACAACTACAGGGGAAGAGACCCAGTACTTC.

The genes are TRBV6-2 or TRBV6-3 and TRBJ1-5, with a weak D call TRBD1 (5 bases). Germline loops: CDR1 MNHEY, CDR2 SVGEGT. V was pared by 3 bases and J by 7 bases, with 7 bases between. The length of the CDR3 is 12 residues. CDR3: CASSYGGQPQHF. The CDR3 coding sequence is TGTGCCAGCAGTTATGGGGGGCAGCCCCAGCATTTT.

This clonotype has more than one count but fewer than ten. This chain joins TRBV2 and TRBJ1-2; 11 positions match TRBD1. Germline V gene lookup returns CDR1 SNHLY and CDR2 FYNNEI. The CDR3 spans 14 residues. With 6 bases clipped from V and 6 bases from J, the junction kept 6 bases outside the gene matches. In nucleotides, the CDR3 is TGTGCCAGCAGCCCCCGGGACAGGGGGGATGGCTACACCTTC. It is translated as CASSPRDRGDGYTF.

The chain uses TRBV20-1 and TRBJ2-3; weak D call: TRBD2 (5 bases). The CDR3 spans 12 residues. Between the trimmed V and J ends, which lost 6 bases and 0 bases, there was a span of 7 bases. Per germline, CDR1 DFQATT and CDR2 SNEGSKA (reference sequence). CDR3 sequence: CSARTSTDTQYF. The CDR3 DNA reads as TGCAGTGCCAGGACTAGCACAGATACGCAGTATTTT.

This clonotype has only a few counts. The genes are TRBV29-1 and TRBJ1-2; 10 bases align to TRBD1. Trimming removed 7 bases from V and 2 bases from J; junction bases left unmatched: 4. CDR1 SQVTM and CDR2 ANQGSEA come from the germline V gene. This CDR3 spans 13 amino acids. The CDR3 sequence: CSGGQGGNYGYTF. CDR3 DNA sequence: TGCAGCGGCGGACAGGGGGGAAACTATGGCTACACCTTC.

This chain joins TRBV30 and TRBJ1-2; TRBD1 matches at 11 bases. The V segment lost 2 bases and the J segment 7 bases; nucleotides outside the gene matches: 6. Per the germline V gene, CDR1 is GTSNPN and CDR2 is SVGIG (reference sequence). This CDR3 is built from 14 residues. The CDR3 DNA sequence: TGTGCCTGGAGTACGGACAGGGGGCGGATTGGCTACACCTTC. Protein sequence: CAWSTDRGRIGYTF.

This chain links TRBV29-1 with TRBJ1-3; D is unclear. Looked up from germline, CDR1 is SQVTM and CDR2 is ANQGSEA. Trimming pared 4 bases from V and 2 bases from J, leaving 6 bases between. This CDR3 has 12 residues. The CDR3 sequence is CSVAEAGNTIYF. CDR3 nucleotide sequence: TGCAGCGTTGCAGAGGCTGGAAACACCATATATTTT.

The gene calls are TRBV6-1 and TRBJ2-7, with unresolved D. From germline, CDR1 is MNHNS and CDR2 SASEGT. This CDR3 has 11 residues. The ends were cut back, 6 bases at V and 2 bases at J, with 5 bases in the middle. The CDR3 sequence is CASSVTYEQYF. The CDR3 nucleotides are TGTGCCAGCAGCGTAACCTACGAGCAGTACTTC.

For the CDR3, the DNA is TGCAGTGCTAGAGGGGACAGGGGCAACTTTTTCCGGCCGTTGGGCTACACCTTC. This sequence encodes CSARGDRGNFFRPLGYTF. The chain is built from TRBV20-1 and TRBJ1-2; 10 bases map to TRBD1. In germline, CDR1 is DFQATT, CDR2 SNEGSKA (reference sequence). The CDR3 is 18 residues long. Losses at the gene ends were 1 base for V and 8 bases for J; bases not matched to a gene: 19.

The CDR3 protein is CASSTILPNEQFF. Written as DNA, the CDR3 is TGTGCCAGCAGCACTATACTGCCAAATGAGCAGTTCTTC. The rearrangement links TRBV2 to TRBJ2-1; no firm D call. There are 13 residues in the CDR3. CDR1 and CDR2 (germline): SNHLY, FYNNEI. V shed 6 bases and J shed 7 bases, with 13 bases lying between them.

The J gene is TRBJ2-7, the V gene TRBV7-6; D gene unclear. The V end was cut by 5 bases, the J end by 9 bases, with 17 bases between. This CDR3 region has 13 residues. CDR1 is SGHVS, CDR2 FNYEAQ, per germline. The CDR3 sequence is CASSPLLGSRQYF. CDR3 in DNA: TGTGCCAGCAGCCCGCTACTGGGCAGTCGGCAGTACTTC.

The gene calls are TRBV11-3 and TRBJ2-3; TRBD1 agrees at 11 bases. V gave up 5 bases and J gave up 3 bases; unmatched junction bases: 4. This CDR3 contains 15 residues. Germline CDR1 reads SGHNT; CDR2 reads YENEEA. Here the CDR3 DNA reads TGTGCCAGCAGCCAGGACAGGGGGCGAACAGATACGCAGTATTTT. Translating it yields CASSQDRGRTDTQYF.

This clonotype was recorded a few times. The chain joins TRBV20-1 to TRBJ2-1, with TRBD2 identical over 8 bases. Germline lookup yields CDR1 DFQATT and CDR2 SNEGSKA (reference sequence). V lost 3 bases and J lost 0; bases outside the gene matches: 7. This CDR3 is 16 amino acids long. The CDR3 is CSASPSGPTSYNEQFF. For the CDR3, the DNA is TGCAGTGCTAGCCCTAGCGGGCCTACCTCCTACAATGAGCAGTTCTTC.